The rows below give T cell receptor beta chains drawn from one sample of a study of blood T cell repertoires in COVID-19. Measured with immunoSEQ multiplex PCR; TCRdb has only the in-frame clones, and not every one. The sample lists tens of thousands of clones; around four fifths were seen once. Sequencing was performed on peripheral blood. Receptors were obtained from a human donor in a cohort sampled during active COVID-19. The CDR3 runs from the conserved cysteine through the conserved F or W. The D gene is left open where the match is weak.

V gene	D gene	J gene	CDR3 length	CDR3 protein
TRBV5-1	TRBD2	TRBJ2-7	13	CASSWGLEYEQYF
TRBV7-9	NA	TRBJ1-1	15	CASSLSLGLHTEAFF
TRBV27	TRBD2	TRBJ2-7	15	CASSPIAGGGYEQYF
TRBV19	TRBD1	TRBJ1-2	15	CASTPRGRGDYGYTF
TRBV27	TRBD2	TRBJ2-5	20	CASSPKRLAGISDHLETQYF
TRBV27	NA	TRBJ1-5	13	CASSLHSNQPQHF
TRBV3-1/TRBV3-2	TRBD1	TRBJ2-7	17	CASSQGWTGARGYEQYF
TRBV5-1	TRBD1	TRBJ1-5	15	CASSLGQGVGQPQHF
TRBV12-3/TRBV12-4	TRBD1	TRBJ1-2	13	CASSFNRGYGYTF
TRBV10-2	TRBD1	NA	12	CASSETGLELFF
TRBV4-3	TRBD2	TRBJ2-7	16	CASSPMRTSGSYEQYF
TRBV6-2/TRBV6-3	TRBD1	TRBJ1-5	19	CASSYEMTGGIVGNQPQHF
TRBV5-6	NA	TRBJ2-5	13	CASSSEITETQYF
TRBV21-1	NA	TRBJ1-3	15	CASSKELRQVNTIYF
TRBV9	NA	TRBJ2-5	16	CASSPRLQGPKETQYF
TRBV5-1	TRBD2	TRBJ2-6	15	CASSTGTIEANVLTF
TRBV29-1	TRBD2	TRBJ2-3	15	CSVEVAGARSNTQYF
TRBV6-1	TRBD1	TRBJ1-6	15	CASSEGTGGNSPLHF
TRBV13	TRBD1	TRBJ2-1	15	CASSFRDRGTNEQFF
TRBV4-2	NA	TRBJ1-1	15	CASSQDLAENTEAFF
TRBV4-3	TRBD1	TRBJ1-1	16	CASSQAGGGVNTEAFF
TRBV6-2/TRBV6-3	TRBD2	TRBJ2-3	15	CASSWGTSGRDTQYF
TRBV5-6	NA	TRBJ2-4	14	CASSSQGFKNIQYF
TRBV19	NA	TRBJ2-1	14	CASRQSLLYNEQFF
TRBV20-1	NA	TRBJ2-7	15	CSASPPALAAYEQYF
TRBV19	NA	TRBJ2-1	15	CASSIASTYGGEQFF
TRBV3-1/TRBV3-2	TRBD2	TRBJ2-1	15	CASSQVGTRVNEQFF
TRBV2	NA	TRBJ2-1	14	CASSVPAESDEQFF
TRBV6-2/TRBV6-3	NA	TRBJ2-3	14	CASSEDRNTDTQYF
TRBV6-1	NA	TRBJ2-7	14	CASSDSLRTYEQYF
TRBV28	TRBD1	TRBJ1-5	13	CASSFQGQEPQHF
TRBV4-3	NA	TRBJ2-1	15	CASSQDPSSYNEQFF
TRBV27	TRBD2	TRBJ2-7	14	CASQPGTRVHEQYF
TRBV5-4	NA	TRBJ1-1	13	CASSSRANTEAFF
TRBV19	NA	TRBJ1-5	15	CASSRGHGINQPQHF
TRBV7-6	TRBD2	TRBJ2-1	15	CASSSSGGPYNEQFF
TRBV12-3/TRBV12-4	TRBD1	TRBJ1-4	13	CASSHDRVEKLFF
TRBV7-9	TRBD2	TRBJ2-7	13	CASSGAGGYEQYF
TRBV4-3	NA	TRBJ1-2	17	CASSRSPGGVRNYGYTF
TRBV13	TRBD1	TRBJ1-6	17	CASSLAWAGGENSPLHF
TRBV4-2	TRBD1	TRBJ2-2	18	CASSQDPWTGVNTGELFF
TRBV28	NA	TRBJ2-1	16	CASSYPRGSSYNEQFF
TRBV4-3	NA	TRBJ2-2	15	CASSLGSWDTGELFF
TRBV27	TRBD1	TRBJ1-5	18	CASSLSIPGGYSNQPQHF
TRBV5-5	TRBD1	TRBJ2-7	14	CASSLTGGYYEQYF